The 30 T cell receptor beta chains below come from one sample, sequenced in a study of blood T cells in healthy people across ages. A second roughly 7 to 12 cycle PCR used barcoded and J-beta primers. TCRdb passed the 5' RACE reads through MiXCR, listing each CDR3 protein once. The data show some 900,000 distinct CDR3 sequences, around 28% seen once. The sequenced sample consisted of blood. These receptors originate from a woman older than 75 in good health.

The table lists this clonotype with a few counts. V is TRBV6-2 or TRBV6-3 and J is TRBJ2-2; the D gene is possibly TRBD1 (6 bases). Germline V gene lookup returns CDR1 MNHEY and CDR2 SVGEGT. CDR3 length: 15 residues. Trimming shortened V by 2 bases and J by 7 bases, and 14 bases separated the two germline ends. The CDR3 spells CASSYAAGQSGELFF. In nucleotides, the CDR3 is TGTGCCAGCAGTTACGCCGCAGGACAGAGCGGGGAGCTGTTTTTT.

The sample holds many counts of this clonotype. The CDR3 sequence is CSARDRDGSPLHF. The CDR3 DNA reads TGCAGTGCTAGAGACAGGGATGGTTCACCCCTCCACTTT. The chain carries TRBV20-1 and TRBJ1-6; weak D call: TRBD1 (5 bases). V was trimmed by 0 bases and J by 9 bases, leaving 9 bases between them. Germline CDR1 is DFQATT and CDR2 is SNEGSKA (reference sequence). This CDR3 has 13 residues.

In the case of this clonotype: A much larger clone sits a single nucleotide away, making a read error possible. The V gene is TRBV7-6, the J gene TRBJ2-1; 7 positions match TRBD1. V lost 5 bases, J lost 13 bases, and 14 bases stayed unmatched. Germline loops: CDR1 SGHVS, CDR2 FNYEAQ. The CDR3 runs 14 residues. Written as DNA, the CDR3 is TGTGCCAGCAGCCTAGGGACAGTGAGGGAGACCCAGTTCTTC. It is translated as CASSLGTVRETQFF.

V gene TRBV7-6 combines with J gene TRBJ1-1; the D gene is possibly TRBD1 (6 bases). The germline gives CDR1 SGHVS, CDR2 FNYEAQ. CDR3 length: 13 residues. Trimming pared 5 bases from V and 4 bases from J, leaving 11 bases between. CDR3 DNA: TGTGCCAGCAGCAAACAGGGTGGCACTGAAGCTTTCTTT. It yields the protein CASSKQGGTEAFF.

The chain joins TRBV15 to TRBJ2-4, with a tentative D call TRBD1 (6 bases). The DNA matches TRBJ2-7 better at its end, which makes the J call doubtful. CDR1 is LNHNV, CDR2 YYDKDF, per germline (reference sequence). This CDR3 region has 15 residues. CDR3 region: CATKLAVGGPSEQYF. The CDR3 DNA reads as TGTGCCACCAAGCTCGCGGTAGGGGGACCCAGCGAGCAGTACTTC.

This clonotype was counted between two and nine times. The V call is TRBV27, the J call TRBJ1-5, with D unclear. CDR1 is MNHEY and CDR2 is SMNVEV in the germline V gene (reference sequence). V was trimmed by 2 bases and J by 4 bases, leaving 6 bases between them. This CDR3 comprises 13 residues. The CDR3 reads CASSLIRNQPQHF. CDR3 in DNA: TGTGCCAGCAGTTTAATAAGGAATCAGCCCCAGCATTTT.

This clonotype has at least ten counts. The J gene is TRBJ2-3, the V gene TRBV7-9, with D uncertain. From germline, CDR1 is SEHNR and CDR2 FQNEAQ (reference sequence). The CDR3 is 14 residues long. Trimming removed 1 base at V and 3 bases at J, with 8 bases between. CDR3 residues: CASSLVPNTDTQYF. Here the CDR3 DNA reads TGTGCCAGCAGCTTAGTCCCGAATACAGATACGCAGTATTTT.

This clonotype was detected ten times or more. The chain is built from TRBV6-2 or TRBV6-3 and TRBJ2-5, with 11 bases identical to TRBD2. V was clipped by 7 bases and J by 5 bases; unmatched bases: 12. Germline values: CDR1 MNHEY, CDR2 SVGEGT. This CDR3 contains 16 residues. Here the CDR3 DNA reads TGTGCCAGCACTTTAGCGGGGGGGCGCTACAAGGAGACCCAGTACTTC. It is translated as CASTLAGGRYKETQYF.

To note about this clonotype: A read error may be the cause here, since a much bigger clone is one base away. The rearrangement uses TRBV20-1 and TRBJ2-3; TRBD1 is a possible D gene (5 bases). The CDR3 extends over 15 amino acids. Germline values: CDR1 DFQATT, CDR2 SNEGSKA (reference sequence). The germline V and J ends were trimmed by 4 bases and 1 base, with 15 bases remaining between them. CDR3 protein: CSAKDLAGRTDTQYF. DNA for the CDR3: TGCAGTGCTAAAGATTTGGCAGGGCGCACAGATACGCAGTATTTT.

With respect to this clonotype: This clone may be a read error of a much larger clone one base away. The CDR3 region is CSAPTSGGGGEQFF. The CDR3 bases are TGCAGTGCTCCGACTAGCGGGGGGGGTGGTGAGCAGTTCTTC. The J gene is TRBJ2-1, the V gene TRBV20-1, with TRBD2 matching over 14 bases. The V and J ends lost 5 bases and 9 bases, in that order; junction bases with no gene match: 6. The germline CDR1 and CDR2 sequences are DFQATT and SNEGSKA (reference sequence). This CDR3 is 14 amino acids long.

At least ten counts were recorded for this clonotype. J is TRBJ2-4 and V is TRBV7-2; perhaps TRBD1 as D (6 bases). V lost 6 bases to trimming and J lost 7 bases, with 22 bases between them. The CDR3 sequence is 16 residues long. Germline lookup yields CDR1 SGHTA and CDR2 FQGNSA. The CDR3 DNA reads as TGTGCCAGCAGTCCCCCCGGGACAACCCGCGGTAACATTCAGTACTTC. Amino acids: CASSPPGTTRGNIQYF.

The CDR3 DNA reads TGTGCCAGCAGTGGAGGGGGCGGTGAGCAGTTCTTC. Protein sequence: CASSGGGGEQFF. The J gene is TRBJ2-1, the V gene TRBV6-1, with TRBD1 matching 7 bases. From germline, CDR1 is MNHNS and CDR2 SASEGT. Trimming removed 4 bases from V and 9 bases from J; junction bases left unmatched: 3. The CDR3 totals 12 residues.

This clonotype appeared many times. V gene TRBV7-2 combines with J gene TRBJ2-5, with no clear D. CDR3 size: 12 residues. The germline V gene encodes CDR1 SGHTA and CDR2 FQGNSA. V dropped 8 bases and J dropped 3 bases, with 10 bases sitting between them. CDR3 coding DNA: TGTGCCAGCCAACGGATAAAAGAGACCCAGTACTTC. It is translated as CASQRIKETQYF.

The chain uses TRBV6-1 and TRBJ2-7, with TRBD1 matching 7 bases. The CDR3 is 15 amino acids. CDR1 and CDR2 (germline): MNHNS, SASEGT. V was clipped by 8 bases and J by 0 bases; unmatched bases: 10. CDR3 residues: CASVRDSLSSYEQYF. The CDR3 DNA is TGTGCCAGCGTCCGGGACAGCCTTAGCTCCTACGAGCAGTACTTC.

This clonotype was picked up a small number of times. The CDR3 bases are TGTGCCAGCAGTGCCAGGGGTGAGCAGTTCTTC. Translated: CASSARGEQFF. The gene calls are TRBV6-6 and TRBJ2-1, with D possibly TRBD1 on 6 matching bases. Germline V gene data show CDR1 as MNHNY and CDR2 as SVGAGI (reference sequence). The V end was cut by 5 bases, the J end by 9 bases, with 8 bases between. The CDR3 totals 11 residues.

On this clonotype itself: A clone one base away is much larger, so this may be a read error. The chain uses TRBV6-1 and TRBJ1-2, with D tentatively TRBD1 (5 bases). Trimming left V 6 bases short and J 8 bases short, with 19 bases between. Germline values: CDR1 MNHNS, CDR2 SASEGT. CDR3 size: 14 residues. The CDR3 region has the DNA TGTGCCAGCAGGGAAAGAGCCGGGACGAACGGCTACACCTTC. It yields the protein CASRERAGTNGYTF.

This chain uses TRBV20-1 with TRBJ1-1; D gene unclear. The CDR3 has 11 residues. V dropped 3 bases and J dropped 5 bases, with 7 bases sitting between them. Germline lookup yields CDR1 DFQATT and CDR2 SNEGSKA (reference sequence). The DNA for the CDR3 is TGCAGTGCTAGGGACGGAACTGAAGCTTTCTTT. It yields the protein CSARDGTEAFF.

This rearrangement joins TRBV4-2 to TRBJ2-2; TRBD2 matches at 7 bases. Unmatched junction bases numbered 4, after V lost 0 bases and J lost 6 bases. This CDR3 has 15 amino acids. Germline V gene data show CDR1 as LGHNA and CDR2 as YNFKEQ. CDR3 bases: TGTGCCAGCAGCCAAGAGGACGCGGGGGCCGGGGAGCTGTTTTTT. Protein: CASSQEDAGAGELFF.

This clonotype was counted many times. The chain combines TRBV20-1 with TRBJ1-6; D uncertain. The CDR3 runs 14 residues. In germline, CDR1 is DFQATT, CDR2 SNEGSKA (reference sequence). The germline V and J ends were trimmed by 0 bases and 4 bases, with 7 bases remaining between them. CDR3 sequence (DNA): TGCAGTGCTAGAGATCGGGGATATAATTCACCCCTCCACTTT. The encoded protein is CSARDRGYNSPLHF.

This clonotype came up many times. The chain carries TRBV6-5 and TRBJ1-1; D remains unclear. Per the germline V gene, CDR1 is MNHEY and CDR2 is SVGAGI. The V and J ends lost 0 bases and 0 bases respectively, with 11 bases between them. The CDR3 extends over 16 amino acids. CDR3 nucleotide sequence: TGTGCCAGCAGTTACTCGATGGGCAGGCTGAACACTGAAGCTTTCTTT. Translating gives CASSYSMGRLNTEAFF.

Many counts were recorded for this clonotype. The J gene is TRBJ1-2, the V gene TRBV6-2 or TRBV6-3, with 10 positions matching TRBD1. CDR1 MNHEY and CDR2 SVGEGT come from the germline V gene. With V trimmed by 7 bases and J by 8 bases, 10 bases remained unmatched. The CDR3 extends over 14 amino acids. CDR3 residues: CASTGPGQGIGYTF. The CDR3 nucleotides read TGTGCCAGCACCGGGCCGGGACAGGGGATCGGCTACACCTTC.

This clonotype appeared once. The chain joins TRBV20-1 to TRBJ1-5, with 7 positions matching TRBD1. This CDR3 is built from 13 residues. V lost 3 bases and J lost 3; bases outside the gene matches: 2. Germline CDR1 and CDR2: DFQATT and SNEGSKA (reference sequence). Here the CDR3 DNA reads TGCAGTGCTAGGACAGGGCTCAATCAGCCCCAGCATTTT. It translates to CSARTGLNQPQHF.

On this clonotype itself: A single base separates this from a much larger clone, so it may be a read error. The gene calls are TRBV6-2 or TRBV6-3 and TRBJ2-7, with D uncertain. The V gene's germline CDR1 is MNHEY and CDR2 SVGEGT. Between the trimmed V and J ends, which lost 4 bases and 7 bases, there was a span of 14 bases. This CDR3 has 13 residues. The CDR3, as DNA: TGTGCCAGCAGTTGGAGTCAGTCCAATGAGCAGTACTTC. Protein: CASSWSQSNEQYF.

On this clonotype: One junction end does not reproduce the germline sequence, and a read error may be involved. The chain employs TRBV7-2 and TRBJ1-5; weak D call: TRBD1 (5 bases). CDR1 SGHTA and CDR2 FQGNSA come from the germline V gene. The CDR3 is made up of 13 amino acids. The chain's CDR3 is CASSLDSPQPQHF. CDR3 DNA sequence: TGTGCCAGCAGTTTAGACAGTCCCCAGCCCCAGCATTTT.

This clonotype has more than one count but fewer than ten. This chain connects TRBV12-3 or TRBV12-4 to TRBJ2-3; D is uncertain. CDR3 length: 17 residues. The ends were cut back, 1 base at V and 1 base at J, with 15 bases in the middle. CDR3 nucleotide sequence: TGTGCCAGCAGTTTAGTTTACCCTGGGGTAGGCACAGATACGCAGTATTTT. It specifies CASSLVYPGVGTDTQYF.

Ten or more counts support this clonotype. J is TRBJ2-7 and V is TRBV12-3 or TRBV12-4; TRBD1 matches 9 bases. CDR3 length equals 14 residues. V dropped 6 bases and J dropped 7; count of bases not matched to a gene: 10. The CDR3 is CASSPGQGFWEQYF. DNA of the CDR3: TGTGCCAGCAGCCCGGGACAGGGTTTTTGGGAGCAGTACTTC.

The sample holds a few counts of this clonotype. One base away lies a much larger clone, so this may be a sequencing read error. The chain joins TRBV6-2 or TRBV6-3 to TRBJ2-5; D perhaps matches TRBD1 (6 bases). The CDR3 consists of 13 residues. Looked up from germline, CDR1 is MNHEY and CDR2 is SVGEGT. The germline V and J ends were trimmed by 6 bases and 6 bases, with 14 bases remaining between them. The CDR3 loop is CASRYGQGKTQYF. CDR3 DNA sequence: TGTGCCAGCAGGTACGGCCAGGGGAAGACCCAGTACTTC.

This clonotype was counted ten times or more. V and J are TRBV7-2 and TRBJ1-1; D gene ambiguous. V was cut by 1 base and J by 2 bases, with 11 bases left in between. The CDR3 has 15 amino acids. Germline V gene sequence: CDR1 SGHTA, CDR2 FQGNSA. CDR3 coding DNA: TGTGCCAGCAGCTTAGGAGGAGTCGGAAACACTGAAGCTTTCTTT. Protein product: CASSLGGVGNTEAFF.

The sample holds a few counts of this clonotype. This chain joins TRBV2 and TRBJ2-3, with 11 bases fitting TRBD2. V was pared by 4 bases and J by 4 bases, with 10 bases of the junction left unmatched. Germline V gene sequence: CDR1 SNHLY, CDR2 FYNNEI. The CDR3 sequence is 17 residues long. CDR3 nucleotides: TGTGCCAGCAGTGCCTTTCGTAGCGGGGGGGCCCCAGATACGCAGTATTTT. This translates into CASSAFRSGGAPDTQYF.

This clonotype was found many times. This may stem from a read error, because a much larger clone lies one nucleotide away. The chain combines TRBV6-5 with TRBJ2-5; D may be TRBD2 (5 bases). V lost 2 bases and J lost 4, with 8 bases in between. Germline V gene data show CDR1 as MNHEY and CDR2 as SVGAGI. This CDR3 spans 13 amino acids. The DNA for the CDR3 is TGTGCCAGCAGTTACCGGGGAAGAGAGACCCAGTACTTC. Protein: CASSYRGRETQYF.